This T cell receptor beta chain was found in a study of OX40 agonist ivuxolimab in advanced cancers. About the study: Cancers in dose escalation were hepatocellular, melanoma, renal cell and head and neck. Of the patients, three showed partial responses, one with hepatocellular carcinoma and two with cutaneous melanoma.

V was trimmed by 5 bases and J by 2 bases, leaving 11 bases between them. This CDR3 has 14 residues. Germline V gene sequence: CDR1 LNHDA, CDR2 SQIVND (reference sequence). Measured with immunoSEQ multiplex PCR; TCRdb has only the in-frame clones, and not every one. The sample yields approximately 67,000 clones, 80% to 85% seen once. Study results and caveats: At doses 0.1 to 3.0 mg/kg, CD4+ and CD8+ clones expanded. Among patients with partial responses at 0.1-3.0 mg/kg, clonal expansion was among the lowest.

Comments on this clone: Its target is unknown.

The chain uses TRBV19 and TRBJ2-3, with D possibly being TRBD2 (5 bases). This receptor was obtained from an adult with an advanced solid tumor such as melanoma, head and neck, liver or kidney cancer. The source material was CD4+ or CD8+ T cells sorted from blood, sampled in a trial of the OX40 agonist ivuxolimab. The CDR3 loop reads CASSVSGFTDTQYF. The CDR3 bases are TGTGCCAGTAGTGTAAGCGGCTTCACAGATACGCAGTATTTT.